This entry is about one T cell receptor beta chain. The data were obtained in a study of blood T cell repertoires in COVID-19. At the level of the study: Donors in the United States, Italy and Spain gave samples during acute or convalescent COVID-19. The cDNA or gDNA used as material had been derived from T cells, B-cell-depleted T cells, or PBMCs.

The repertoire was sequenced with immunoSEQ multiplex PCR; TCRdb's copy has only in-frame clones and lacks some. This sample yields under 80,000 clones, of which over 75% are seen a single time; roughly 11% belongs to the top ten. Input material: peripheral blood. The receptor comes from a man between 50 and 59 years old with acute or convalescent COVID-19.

This CDR3 is CASSYRRLASRWDGTDTQYF. In DNA, the CDR3 is TGTGCCAGCAGTTATAGACGACTAGCCAGCCGTTGGGATGGCACAGATACGCAGTATTTT. This chain connects TRBV6-2 or TRBV6-3 to TRBJ2-3, with TRBD2 identical over 7 bases. The ends lost 3 bases at V and 1 base at J; junction bases unmatched: 19. This CDR3 has 20 amino acids. Germline CDR1 is MNHEY and CDR2 is SVGEGT.